Listed below are T cell receptor beta chains from one sample, sequenced in a study of blood T cell repertoires in COVID-19. Produced via immunoSEQ multiplex PCR; TCRdb's table is partial and in-frame only. Among about 130,000 clones listed, roughly three quarters were seen once. The sample was peripheral blood. The receptors were sampled from a woman in her 70s with COVID-19, enrolled during active disease. The CDR3 runs from the conserved cysteine through the conserved F or W. Fields, in order: clone size, V gene, J gene, D gene, CDR3 protein, CDR3 DNA. The D gene is left open where the match is weak. Clone size, where shown, is once, few, many, or a class for clones that have expanded.

abundance: -; v_gene: TRBV2; j_gene: TRBJ1-5; d_gene: -; CDR3aa: CAGRANSNQPQHF; CDR3nt: TGTGCCGGCAGGGCAAACAGCAATCAGCCCCAGCATTTT
abundance: -; v_gene: TRBV19; j_gene: TRBJ1-1; d_gene: -; CDR3aa: CASMYRENTEAFF; CDR3nt: TGTGCCAGTATGTACCGGGAGAACACTGAAGCTTTCTTT
abundance: -; v_gene: TRBV14; j_gene: TRBJ1-4; d_gene: -; CDR3aa: CASSQEPRATNEKLFF; CDR3nt: TGTGCCAGCAGCCAAGAACCACGGGCAACTAATGAAAAACTGTTTTTT
abundance: -; v_gene: TRBV2; j_gene: TRBJ2-7; d_gene: TRBD2; CDR3aa: CASRGGKLEQYF; CDR3nt: TGTGCCAGCCGGGGGGGGAAGCTGGAGCAGTACTTC
abundance: -; v_gene: TRBV11-2; j_gene: TRBJ1-2; d_gene: -; CDR3aa: CASGGTAGLDYGYTF; CDR3nt: TGTGCCAGCGGGGGGACCGCCGGCTTGGACTATGGCTACACCTTC
abundance: few; v_gene: TRBV6-5; j_gene: TRBJ2-4; d_gene: TRBD1; CDR3aa: CASSTPTGVIQYF; CDR3nt: TGTGCCAGCAGTACGCCAACAGGGGTTATTCAGTACTTC
abundance: -; v_gene: TRBV6-1; j_gene: TRBJ2-7; d_gene: TRBD1; CDR3aa: CASSEGWGQTTYEQYF; CDR3nt: TGTGCCAGCAGTGAAGGTTGGGGACAGACCACCTACGAGCAGTACTTC
abundance: -; v_gene: TRBV30; j_gene: TRBJ2-7; d_gene: TRBD1; CDR3aa: CAWSRGTGGAGSSFSYEQYF; CDR3nt: TGTGCCTGGAGTCGCGGGACAGGGGGCGCGGGGTCCAGTTTTTCCTACGAGCAGTACTTC
abundance: -; v_gene: TRBV6-5; j_gene: TRBJ1-1; d_gene: -; CDR3aa: CASTAQDGTEAFF; CDR3nt: TGTGCCAGCACTGCACAGGACGGGACTGAAGCTTTCTTT
abundance: -; v_gene: TRBV20-1; j_gene: TRBJ1-5; d_gene: -; CDR3aa: CSASTGSNQPQHF; CDR3nt: TGCAGTGCTAGTACCGGGAGCAATCAGCCCCAGCATTTT
abundance: -; v_gene: TRBV25-1; j_gene: TRBJ1-4; d_gene: TRBD1; CDR3aa: CASSETGTGGFGNEKLFF; CDR3nt: TGTGCCAGCAGTGAAACCGGGACAGGGGGATTTGGGAATGAAAAACTGTTTTTT
abundance: -; v_gene: TRBV11-2; j_gene: TRBJ2-3; d_gene: -; CDR3aa: CASSPPGTTDTQYF; CDR3nt: TGTGCCAGCAGCCCCCCCGGGACAACAGATACGCAGTATTTT
abundance: -; v_gene: TRBV29-1; j_gene: TRBJ1-1; d_gene: -; CDR3aa: CSAYRVNTEAFF; CDR3nt: TGCAGTGCTTACAGGGTCAACACTGAAGCTTTCTTT
abundance: -; v_gene: TRBV30; j_gene: TRBJ1-4; d_gene: -; CDR3aa: CAWSGGDISEKLFF; CDR3nt: TGTGCCTGGAGTGGTGGGGACATCTCTGAAAAACTGTTTTTT
abundance: -; v_gene: TRBV7-9; j_gene: TRBJ2-5; d_gene: TRBD1; CDR3aa: CASSSRGDRGTAGTQYF; CDR3nt: TGTGCCAGCAGCTCGCGCGGGGACAGGGGTACGGCGGGGACCCAGTACTTC
abundance: -; v_gene: TRBV5-6; j_gene: TRBJ1-3; d_gene: -; CDR3aa: CASSLTPGSRGGNTIYF; CDR3nt: TGTGCCAGCAGCTTAACTCCAGGTTCCCGTGGGGGAAACACCATATATTTT
abundance: few; v_gene: TRBV6-2/TRBV6-3; j_gene: TRBJ2-7; d_gene: -; CDR3aa: CASSYGTDFYEQYF; CDR3nt: TGTGCCAGCAGTTACGGGACTGATTTCTACGAGCAGTACTTC
abundance: -; v_gene: TRBV3-1/TRBV3-2; j_gene: TRBJ2-1; d_gene: TRBD1; CDR3aa: CASSHGDSSYNEQFF; CDR3nt: TGTGCCAGCAGCCATGGGGACAGCTCCTACAATGAGCAGTTCTTC
abundance: -; v_gene: TRBV3-1/TRBV3-2; j_gene: TRBJ2-5; d_gene: -; CDR3aa: CASKGWGGRETQYF; CDR3nt: TGTGCCAGCAAGGGGTGGGGGGGCCGAGAGACCCAGTACTTC
abundance: -; v_gene: TRBV5-4; j_gene: TRBJ2-4; d_gene: -; CDR3aa: CASSSGQTNIQYF; CDR3nt: TGTGCCAGCAGCTCAGGACAGACAAACATTCAGTACTTC
abundance: -; v_gene: TRBV11-2; j_gene: TRBJ2-2; d_gene: -; CDR3aa: CASSLDLVVGNTGELFF; CDR3nt: TGTGCCAGCAGCTTAGATCTGGTGGTCGGGAACACCGGGGAGCTGTTTTTT
abundance: -; v_gene: TRBV5-1; j_gene: TRBJ1-5; d_gene: -; CDR3aa: CASSSDGHSNQPQHF; CDR3nt: TGCGCCAGCAGTTCCGACGGACATAGCAATCAGCCCCAGCATTTT
abundance: -; v_gene: TRBV6-4; j_gene: TRBJ1-2; d_gene: TRBD1; CDR3aa: CASSDSPGQGNGYTF; CDR3nt: TGTGCCAGCAGTGACTCTCCGGGACAGGGGAATGGCTACACCTTC
abundance: -; v_gene: TRBV4-3; j_gene: TRBJ2-2; d_gene: -; CDR3aa: CASSQYTGGFGELFF; CDR3nt: TGCGCCAGCAGCCAATATACCGGAGGCTTCGGGGAGCTGTTTTTT
abundance: -; v_gene: TRBV3-1/TRBV3-2; j_gene: TRBJ2-7; d_gene: TRBD1; CDR3aa: CASSLPGQSYEQYF; CDR3nt: TGTGCCAGCAGCCTTCCGGGACAGAGCTACGAGCAGTACTTC
abundance: -; v_gene: TRBV7-2; j_gene: TRBJ1-4; d_gene: TRBD1; CDR3aa: CASRKQGLSEKLFF; CDR3nt: TGTGCCAGCAGGAAACAGGGGTTATCGGAAAAACTGTTTTTT
abundance: -; v_gene: TRBV15; j_gene: TRBJ2-1; d_gene: TRBD1; CDR3aa: CATSRVGRGLPYNEQFF; CDR3nt: TGTGCCACCAGCAGAGTTGGCAGGGGGTTACCCTACAATGAGCAGTTCTTC
abundance: -; v_gene: TRBV7-3; j_gene: TRBJ1-2; d_gene: -; CDR3aa: CASSPRSGGEGYTF; CDR3nt: TGTGCCAGCAGCCCTAGGAGCGGGGGCGAGGGCTACACCTTC
abundance: -; v_gene: TRBV28; j_gene: TRBJ1-1; d_gene: TRBD1; CDR3aa: CASRRPGTGGLNTEAFF; CDR3nt: TGTGCCAGCAGACGTCCCGGGACAGGGGGCCTAAACACTGAAGCTTTCTTT
abundance: -; v_gene: TRBV6-5; j_gene: TRBJ1-5; d_gene: -; CDR3aa: CASSYVQASNQPQHF; CDR3nt: TGTGCCAGCAGTTACGTCCAGGCCTCCAATCAGCCCCAGCATTTT
abundance: -; v_gene: TRBV19; j_gene: TRBJ2-1; d_gene: TRBD2; CDR3aa: CASSIRPISGGAGNEQFF; CDR3nt: TGTGCCAGTAGTATTAGGCCGATAAGCGGGGGGGCGGGTAATGAGCAGTTCTTC